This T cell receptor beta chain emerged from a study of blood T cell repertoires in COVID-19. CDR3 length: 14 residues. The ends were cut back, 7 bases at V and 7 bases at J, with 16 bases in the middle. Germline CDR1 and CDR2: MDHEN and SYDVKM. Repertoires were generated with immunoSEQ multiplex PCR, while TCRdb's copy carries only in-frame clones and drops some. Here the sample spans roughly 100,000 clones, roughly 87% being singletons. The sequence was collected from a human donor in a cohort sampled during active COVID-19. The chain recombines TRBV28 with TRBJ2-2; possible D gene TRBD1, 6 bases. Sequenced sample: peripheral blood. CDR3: CASKDRGELGELFF. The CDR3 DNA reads TGTGCCAGCAAGGACAGAGGAGAGCTCGGGGAGCTGTTTTTT. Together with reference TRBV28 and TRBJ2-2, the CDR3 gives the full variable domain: DVKVTQSSRYLVKRTGEKVFLECVQDMDHENMFWYRQDPGLGLRLIYFSYDVKMKEKGDIPEGYSVSREKKERFSLILESASTNQTSMYLCASKDRGELGELFFGEGSRLTVL.